The clone carrying this TCR beta chain appeared many times. The entry originates in a study of T cells in Graves' hyperthyroidism and ophthalmopathy. As for the study in general: Peripheral blood was collected at initial diagnosis, before any treatment.

The CDR3 length is 12 residues. V lost 6 bases and J lost 10, with 15 bases in between. Amplification yielded TCR beta CDR3 regions, with RNA transcripts as the source. The HTBI primer set served for first-round RT-PCR of the TCR CDR3. Each CDR3 protein gets one entry after TCRdb re-called the multiplex PCR reads with MiXCR. The table records 450,000 to 600,000 distinct CDR3 sequences, roughly 15% of them present only once. The chain combines TRBV12-3 or TRBV12-4 with TRBJ2-5; a possible D gene is TRBD2 (6 bases). Sequencing was done on a sample of blood. This sequence was found in a woman aged 40 to 50 with Graves' hyperthyroidism. CDR3 in DNA: TGTGCCAGCAGCAACCTCCGGGGGAGCCAGTACTTC. Translating it yields CASSNLRGSQYF.